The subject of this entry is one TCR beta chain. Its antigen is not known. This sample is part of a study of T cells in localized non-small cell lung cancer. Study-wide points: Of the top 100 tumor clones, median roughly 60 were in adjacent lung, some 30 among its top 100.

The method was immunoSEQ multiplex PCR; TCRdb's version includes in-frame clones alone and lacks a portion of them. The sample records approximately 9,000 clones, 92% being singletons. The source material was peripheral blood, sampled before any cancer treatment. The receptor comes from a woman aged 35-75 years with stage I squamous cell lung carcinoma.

CDR3 bases: TGTGCCAGCTCACTTGGCCGGAACACCGGGGAGCTGTTTTTT. It codes for CASSLGRNTGELFF. The genes are TRBV18 and TRBJ2-2; D unresolved. The CDR3 runs 14 residues. The V and J ends lost 4 bases and 1 base respectively, with 7 bases between them. Germline CDR1 and CDR2: KGHSH and LQKENI.